This TCR beta chain was retrieved from a study of blood T cells in healthy people across ages. Study-wide findings and caveats: Diversity was estimated from one million T cells, and these estimates were considered underestimates. A roughly linear age-dependent decrease characterized TCR beta diversity per million T cells. Higher diversity, along with more naive CD4+ cells, distinguished long-lived donors from aged donors.

The second PCR ran roughly 6 to 11 cycles with a sample-barcoded 5' primer and J-beta primers. TCRdb reanalysed the 5' RACE reads using MiXCR and keeps one entry per CDR3 protein. In the table there are hundreds of thousands of distinct CDR3 sequences, nearly 60% of which are singletons. This CDR3 region has 13 residues. Trimming removed 1 base from V and 6 bases from J, with 10 bases in between. Germline V CDR1 and CDR2: MGHRA, YSYEKL. Peripheral blood from each donor was collected in a volume of 8 to 10 milliliters. This clonotype has only a few counts. Its cognate antigen is unknown. The chain joins TRBV4-1 to TRBJ2-7; tentatively, D is TRBD1 or TRBD2 (5 bases each). The sequence was collected from a man under 40 in good health. Specimen: blood. CDR3 nucleotides: TGCGCCAGCAGCCAAGCGGGGCCCTTCGAGCAGTACTTC. It codes for CASSQAGPFEQYF.